This entry lists 8 T cell receptor beta chains sequenced from one sample in a study of cytomegalovirus exposure and HLA in healthy donors. This table comes from immunoSEQ multiplex PCR, and its TCRdb copy is limited to in-frame clones, with some not included. The sample consists of around 150,000 clones, around four fifths of them appearing once. Sequencing was done on a sample of PBMCs. The receptors here all came from a man aged 25-45 years in good health and CMV-seropositive.

The chain joins TRBV6-5 to TRBJ2-1, with TRBD1 matching 7 bases. The CDR3 length is 15 residues. The V segment lost 2 bases and the J segment 0 bases; nucleotides outside the gene matches: 1. In germline, CDR1 is MNHEY, CDR2 SVGAGI. The CDR3 loop is CASSYQGVSYNEQFF. The CDR3 nucleotides are TGTGCCAGCAGTTACCAGGGGGTCTCCTACAATGAGCAGTTCTTC.

The V call is TRBV27, the J call TRBJ1-5; weak D call: TRBD1 (6 bases). This CDR3 comprises 15 residues. The V and J ends lost 4 bases and 3 bases respectively, with 13 bases between them. Germline CDR1 reads MNHEY; CDR2 reads SMNVEV (reference sequence). CDR3: CASSWRGGSNQPQHF. CDR3 in DNA: TGTGCCAGCAGTTGGAGGGGGGGTTCCAATCAGCCCCAGCATTTT.

The CDR3: CASSQEEGSADEQYF. CDR3 sequence (DNA): TGCGCCAGCAGCCAAGAAGAGGGTAGCGCCGACGAGCAGTACTTC. The chain has TRBV4-1 and TRBJ2-7, with D tentatively TRBD2 (5 bases). Trimming left V 0 bases short and J 5 bases short, with 14 bases between. This CDR3 is built from 15 residues. CDR1 is MGHRA and CDR2 is YSYEKL in the germline V gene.

The rearrangement links TRBV4-3 to TRBJ2-6, with 7 bases matching TRBD2. Unmatched junction bases numbered 9, after V lost 1 base and J lost 0 bases. Germline assignment: CDR1 LGHNA and CDR2 YSLEER. The CDR3 loop spans 19 amino acids. The CDR3 region has the DNA TGCGCCAGCAGCCAAGTTGCGGTAGCGGGCCACTCTGGGGCCAACGTCCTGACTTTC. As protein: CASSQVAVAGHSGANVLTF.

The chain couples TRBV7-2 to TRBJ2-7; 8 nucleotides line up with TRBD1. The CDR3 has 15 residues. Germline loops: CDR1 SGHTA, CDR2 FQGNSA. J lost 2 bases, V lost 7 bases, and 10 bases had no gene match. The CDR3 DNA sequence: TGTGCCAGCACCCTAGTGGGGACAGGACCCTACGAGCAGTACTTC. Encoded protein: CASTLVGTGPYEQYF. Full variable domain (missing parts from reference TRBV7-2 and TRBJ2-7): GAGVSQSPSNKVTEKGKDVELRCDPISGHTALYWYRQSLGQGLEFLIYFQGNSAPDKSGLPSDRFSAERTGGSVSTLTIQRTQQEDSAVYLCASTLVGTGPYEQYFGPGTRLTVT.

The chain combines TRBV27 with TRBJ2-7; 8 bases fit TRBD2. With V trimmed by 8 bases and J by 2 bases, 5 bases remained unmatched. In germline, CDR1 is MNHEY, CDR2 SMNVEV (reference sequence). The CDR3 extends over 13 amino acids. The CDR3 is CASGSGGPYEQYF. The CDR3 DNA reads TGTGCCAGCGGGAGCGGGGGACCCTACGAGCAGTACTTC.

This clone was seen just once. The chain is built from TRBV5-1 and TRBJ2-1, with 9 bases aligning to TRBD1. Germline trimming cut 6 bases from V and 4 bases from J; bases unmatched to any gene: 11. Germline loops: CDR1 SGHRS, CDR2 YFSETQ. The CDR3 totals 16 residues. As DNA, the CDR3 is TGCGCCAGCAAAGCCGGGACAGGGAATTTTTACAATGAGCAGTTCTTC. It yields the protein CASKAGTGNFYNEQFF.

The rearrangement joins TRBV27 to TRBJ1-4; D unclear. Trimming removed 6 bases from V and 0 bases from J, with 8 bases in between. The length of the CDR3 is 14 residues. Germline CDR1 reads MNHEY; CDR2 reads SMNVEV (reference sequence). The CDR3 DNA sequence: TGTGCCAGCAGAGGAACAGCAACTAATGAAAAACTGTTTTTT. This encodes CASRGTATNEKLFF.